This TCR beta chain was sequenced in a study of T cell clonotyping in hematopoietic cell transplantation. On this clone itself: Antigen unknown.

Findings and limits, study-wide: Few recipient clonotypes overlapped donors; over 95% were de novo at given depth. Broader posttransplant TCR repertoire diversity was predicted by graft donor and pretransplant recipient Inverse Simpson Index values. After transplant, recipient diversity fell while pathologically expanded clonotypes grew through day 180.

The germline V gene has CDR1 LNHDA and CDR2 SQIVND (reference sequence). This CDR3 is built from 14 residues. V shed 1 base, J shed 5 bases, and the junction held 3 bases outside the gene matches. Data came from immunoSEQ multiplex PCR; TCRdb stores just in-frame clones and leaves some out. The sample shows 30,000 to 45,000 clones, about 90% of them seen only once. This chain connects TRBV19 to TRBJ2-7; 9 nucleotides agree with TRBD2. Sequencing used peripheral blood mononuclear cells. The TCR originated in a woman between 40 and 55 years old in good health. Some clones in this sample may be carry-over from other donors' samples. The CDR3 DNA is TGTGCCAGTAGTATAGTCGGGACTAGCAACGAGCAGTACTTC. Translated: CASSIVGTSNEQYF.